One sample yielded the 7 T cell receptor beta chains listed below, sequenced in a study of beta chain features in type 1 diabetes. What was sequenced were expressed TCRB transcripts, since all of the isolated RNA had been reverse transcribed. Measured with immunoSEQ multiplex PCR; TCRdb has only the in-frame clones, and not every one. Of a few hundred thousand clones detected, over 9.5% appear once; the ten largest clones hold about 0.03%. Sequencing was performed on naive CD4+ T cells from blood. The receptors come from a woman between 18 and 30 years old in good health.

This clone was seen a few times. The chain employs TRBV28 and TRBJ2-1; TRBD2 matches 8 bases. In germline, CDR1 is MDHEN, CDR2 SYDVKM. The V segment lost 5 bases and the J segment 8 bases; nucleotides outside the gene matches: 11. The length of the CDR3 is 15 residues. The CDR3 is CASSPAGTRVHEQFF. In DNA form, the CDR3 reads TGTGCCAGCAGTCCCGCCGGGACTAGAGTCCATGAGCAGTTCTTC.

This clone has only one observation. The chain combines TRBV11-1 with TRBJ2-7; 9 bases are shared with TRBD1. The CDR3 spans 14 residues. In germline, CDR1 is SGHAT, CDR2 FQDESV (reference sequence). V lost 0 bases, J lost 4 bases, and 1 base stayed unmatched. CDR3 DNA: TGTGCCAGCAGCTTAGCGGGACAGGGTTACGAGCAGTACTTC. Its protein product is CASSLAGQGYEQYF.

The chain couples TRBV4-1 to TRBJ2-3; 8 bases agree with TRBD2. V was pared by 3 bases and J by 6 bases, with 11 bases of the junction left unmatched. This CDR3 is 16 amino acids long. The germline V gene has CDR1 MGHRA and CDR2 YSYEKL. The CDR3 nucleotides read TGCGCCAGCAGCCAGCTCAACGGGGGGGCTTCTGATACGCAGTATTTT. This translates into CASSQLNGGASDTQYF.

This clone occurred a few times. This chain links TRBV20-1 with TRBJ2-1, with TRBD2 identical over 9 bases. Per the germline V gene, CDR1 is DFQATT and CDR2 is SNEGSKA (reference sequence). V shed 5 bases, J shed 13 bases, and the junction held 3 bases outside the gene matches. The CDR3 sequence is 10 residues long. The CDR3 sequence: CSAAGTSQFF. The CDR3 DNA sequence: TGCAGTGCTGCCGGGACTAGCCAGTTCTTC.

This clone was seen more than once but under ten times. V and J are TRBV10-3 and TRBJ1-5, with TRBD1 as a possible D gene (5 bases). The V gene's germline CDR1 is ENHRY and CDR2 SYGVKD. Trimming shortened V by 2 bases and J by 6 bases, and 14 bases separated the two germline ends. CDR3 length: 15 residues. The CDR3 region is CAISEDRGGVQPQHF. CDR3 nucleotides: TGTGCCATCAGTGAGGATCGGGGGGGTGTTCAGCCCCAGCATTTT.

The table lists this clone with a few counts. The gene calls are TRBV4-1 and TRBJ1-1; TRBD1 aligns across 7 bases. After removal of 5 bases from V and 11 bases from J, the junction contained 5 bases not matched to a gene. The germline V gene has CDR1 MGHRA and CDR2 YSYEKL. The CDR3 spans 11 residues. CDR3 sequence reads: CASSEGAEAFF. The CDR3 DNA reads as TGCGCCAGCAGCGAGGGGGCGGAGGCTTTCTTT.

This clone was recorded a few times. The chain carries TRBV25-1 and TRBJ2-1; maybe TRBD2 (6 bases). This CDR3 is built from 14 residues. Deletions cut 5 bases from V and 6 bases from J, with 14 bases between. The germline CDR1 and CDR2 sequences are MGHDK and SYGVNS. CDR3 loop: CASSRPGTANEQFF. The CDR3 region has the DNA TGTGCCAGCAGTCGCCCCGGGACTGCCAATGAGCAGTTCTTC. The full variable domain, its missing parts supplied by reference TRBV25-1 and TRBJ2-1, is EADIYQTPRYLVIGTGKKITLECSQTMGHDKMYWYQQDPGMELHLIHYSYGVNSTEKGDLSSESTVSRIRTEHFPLTLESARPSHTSQYLCASSRPGTANEQFFGPGTRLTVL.